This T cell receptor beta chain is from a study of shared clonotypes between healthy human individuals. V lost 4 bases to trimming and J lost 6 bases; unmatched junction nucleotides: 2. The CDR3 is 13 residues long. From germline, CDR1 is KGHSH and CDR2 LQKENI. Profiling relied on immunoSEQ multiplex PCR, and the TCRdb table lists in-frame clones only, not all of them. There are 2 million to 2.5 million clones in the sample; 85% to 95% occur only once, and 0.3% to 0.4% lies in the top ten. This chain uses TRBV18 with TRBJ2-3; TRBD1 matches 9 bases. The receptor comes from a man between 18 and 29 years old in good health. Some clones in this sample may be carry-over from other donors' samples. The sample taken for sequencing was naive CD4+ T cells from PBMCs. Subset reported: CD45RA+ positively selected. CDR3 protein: CASSQGTGDTQYF. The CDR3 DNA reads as TGTGCCAGCTCACAAGGGACAGGGGATACGCAGTATTTT.